The rows below give T cell receptor beta chains drawn from one sample of a study of vaccination and CD4 T cells after COVID-19. The antigens these receptors bind are not known. TCRdb itself ran the PCR reads through MiXCR, one entry per CDR3 protein. The sample includes roughly 9,800 distinct CDR3 sequences, roughly 64% of them seen just once. The sequencing input was CD4+ T cells from blood, cultured in vitro. All receptors come from a human donor who had recovered from COVID-19. The CDR3 runs from the conserved cysteine through the conserved F or W. A D gene is named only where the DNA matches it firmly. Clone size appears in some rows only: once, few, many, or a class for an expanded clone.

V	D	size	J	DNA	CDR3
TRBV7-3	.	.	TRBJ1-2	TGTGCCAGCAGCCCGGACGGGGCAGCCAACTATGGCTACACCTTC	CASSPDGAANYGYTF
TRBV20-1	TRBD2	few	TRBJ2-5	TGCAGTGCTAGAGATGGGGCTAGCGGGACAGAGACCCAGTACTTC	CSARDGASGTETQYF
TRBV5-1	TRBD1	.	TRBJ1-1	TGCGCCAGCAGCCCCCGACAGGGATTGAACACTGAAGCTTTCTTT	CASSPRQGLNTEAFF
TRBV6-2/TRBV6-3	.	once	TRBJ1-1	TGTGCCAGCATCCTTGGGTCAGGCCTGAAAGCTTTCTTT	CASILGSGLKAFF
TRBV12-3/TRBV12-4	TRBD2	.	TRBJ2-1	TGTGCCAGCAGTGCGGGACTAGCGGGGGGGAACAATGAGCAGTTCTTC	CASSAGLAGGNNEQFF
TRBV29-1	.	.	TRBJ1-1	TGCAGCGCCGAGACGCCGGGCGCTCCGAGACTGAACACTGAAGCTTTCTTT	CSAETPGAPRLNTEAFF
TRBV7-2	.	.	TRBJ1-5	TGTGCCAGCAGCCGGGAGGGGATTCAGCCCCAGCATTTT	CASSREGIQPQHF
TRBV11-3	.	.	TRBJ2-2	TGTGCCAGCAGCTCAAACCTAGGGGGGGGGGAGCTGTTTTTT	CASSSNLGGGELFF
TRBV2	.	few	TRBJ2-5	TGTGCCAGCAGTGGGGAAGGAGAGACCCAGTACTTC	CASSGEGETQYF
TRBV7-2	TRBD1	once	TRBJ2-7	TGTGCCAGCAGCACCAGGACAGGCTACGAGCAGTACTTC	CASSTRTGYEQYF
TRBV4-1	TRBD2	.	TRBJ2-5	TGCGCCAGCAGCCAAGATCGGGCTAGCGGGAGGGGGCGGGAGACCCAGTACTTC	CASSQDRASGRGRETQYF
TRBV6-5	TRBD2	.	TRBJ2-4	TGTGCCAGCAGTTACTCCGGGGGGGGCGCGACCAAAAACATTCAGTACTTC	CASSYSGGGATKNIQYF
TRBV2	.	.	TRBJ2-7	TGTGCCAGCATGTACGGCACCTACGAGCAGTACTTC	CASMYGTYEQYF
TRBV15	TRBD1	.	TRBJ2-7	TGTGCCACCAGCATAGACAGGGGAACCTACGAGCAGTACTTC	CATSIDRGTYEQYF
TRBV6-1	TRBD2	few	TRBJ2-5	TGTGCCAGCAGACAAATAGCGGGGGGGAGAGAGACCCAGTACTTC	CASRQIAGGRETQYF
TRBV20-1	.	.	TRBJ1-2	TGCAGTGCCACAGGCCGGACGCATGGCTACACCTTC	CSATGRTHGYTF
TRBV20-1	TRBD2	few	TRBJ2-7	TGCAGTGCTAGGGGGGGGAGGGCAACCTACGAGCAGTACTTC	CSARGGRATYEQYF
TRBV28	.	.	TRBJ2-7	TGTGCCAGCAGTCCGCCTCTCTACGAGCAGTACTTC	CASSPPLYEQYF
TRBV20-1	.	.	TRBJ1-5	TGCAGTGCTAGAGATCAAGTCGGTCAGCCCCAGCATTTT	CSARDQVGQPQHF
TRBV6-2/TRBV6-3	.	.	TRBJ1-2	TGTGCCAGCAGTCCCTCGGGCAGCCGGCACTATGGCTACACCTTC	CASSPSGSRHYGYTF
TRBV27	.	.	TRBJ1-1	TGTGCCAGCAGTTTATACGGGCCCACCACTGAAGCTTTCTTT	CASSLYGPTTEAFF
TRBV24-1	TRBD1	few	TRBJ1-1	TGTGCCACCAGTGCTGGACAGGGGGTGAACACTGAAGCTTTCTTT	CATSAGQGVNTEAFF
TRBV24-1	.	few	TRBJ2-4	TGTGCCACCAGTGACCCGGACGGAGGAAAAAACATTCAGTACTTC	CATSDPDGGKNIQYF
TRBV20-1	.	.	TRBJ1-1	TGCAGTGCTGGTGGGGGCATAAGCACTGAAGCTTTCTTT	CSAGGGISTEAFF
TRBV28	.	.	TRBJ1-2	TGTGCCAGCACCCAGCCAGGGACGGCGATCTATGGCTACACCTTC	CASTQPGTAIYGYTF
TRBV7-9	.	.	TRBJ2-7	TGTGCCAGCAGTCAAGGAGACCAAGGGGCCTACGAGCAGTACTTC	CASSQGDQGAYEQYF
TRBV5-1	.	once	TRBJ2-3	TGCGCCGCAGCTAGGGATGGGGGCACAGATACGCAGTATTTT	CAAARDGGTDTQYF
TRBV12-3/TRBV12-4	.	few	TRBJ1-2	TGTGCCAGCAGTTTAGGCTACAGGGCGGATGGCTACACCTTC	CASSLGYRADGYTF
TRBV20-1	.	once	TRBJ2-7	TGCAGTGCTAAAGTCCCCTCTACTAGATCCGAGCAGTACTTC	CSAKVPSTRSEQYF
TRBV6-5	.	.	TRBJ1-5	TGTGCCAGCAGTTATCAGGGTAATCAGCCCCAGCATTTT	CASSYQGNQPQHF
TRBV27	.	.	TRBJ2-3	TGTGCCAGCAGTGTCCGGACAGCTACCACAGATACGCAGTATTTT	CASSVRTATTDTQYF
TRBV19	.	.	TRBJ2-3	TGTGCCAGTAGACAGCGGGGCACAGATACGCAGTATTTT	CASRQRGTDTQYF
TRBV18	TRBD1	.	TRBJ2-3	TGTGCCAGCTCACCGAGGACAGGCGGTGGCACAGATACGCAGTATTTT	CASSPRTGGGTDTQYF
TRBV7-9	.	.	TRBJ1-3	TGTGCCAGCAGCCCCCCCTCCGGAAACACCATATATTTT	CASSPPSGNTIYF